Listed below are T cell receptor beta chains from one sample, sequenced in a study of blood T cell repertoires in COVID-19. Data came from immunoSEQ multiplex PCR; TCRdb stores just in-frame clones and leaves some out. The sample carries some 210,000 clones, 84% recorded once. What was sequenced was peripheral blood. These receptors originate from a woman between 50 and 59 years old with active or convalescent COVID-19. CDR3s include the opening cysteine and the closing phenylalanine or tryptophan. The D gene is left open where the match is weak. Size is omitted from some rows. Given values are once, few, many or a class for expanded clones.

d_gene	len	j_gene	abundance	v_gene	CDR3aa	CDR3nt
NA	14	TRBJ1-1	NA	TRBV11-2	CASSRLVGDTEAFF	TGTGCCAGCAGCCGCCTCGTCGGGGACACTGAAGCTTTCTTT
TRBD1	14	TRBJ1-3	NA	TRBV5-1	CASNEGTGRNTIYF	TGCGCCAGCAACGAAGGGACAGGAAGAAACACCATATATTTT
TRBD1	14	TRBJ1-1	NA	TRBV5-1	CASSATGVNTEAFF	TGCGCCAGCAGCGCGACAGGGGTGAACACTGAAGCTTTCTTT
NA	15	TRBJ1-1	NA	TRBV6-5	CASSTRGGGNTEAFF	TGTGCCAGCAGTACCCGGGGAGGGGGGAACACTGAAGCTTTCTTT
NA	13	TRBJ1-1	NA	TRBV7-9	CASSFGRGTEAFF	TGTGCCAGCAGCTTTGGGAGAGGGACTGAAGCTTTCTTT
TRBD1	16	TRBJ1-2	NA	TRBV24-1	CATSEPGTGANYGYTF	TGTGCCACCAGTGAGCCGGGGACAGGGGCTAACTATGGCTACACCTTC
NA	16	TRBJ1-2	NA	TRBV28	CASSLGDQGLYRGYTF	TGTGCCAGCAGTTTAGGAGATCAGGGGCTCTATCGAGGCTACACCTTC
NA	14	TRBJ2-3	NA	TRBV19	CASSRQSGLDTQYF	TGTGCCAGTAGTAGACAAAGCGGTCTGGATACGCAGTATTTT
NA	13	TRBJ1-2	few	TRBV11-2	CASSLGGWDGYTF	TGTGCCAGCAGCTTAGGAGGGTGGGATGGCTACACCTTC
NA	17	TRBJ2-7	NA	TRBV28	CASSPAGLGRGTNDQYF	TGTGCCAGCAGTCCTGCTGGGTTAGGAAGGGGGACAAACGATCAGTACTTC
NA	13	TRBJ2-2	NA	TRBV14	CASSPRTNRELFF	TGTGCCAGCAGCCCCCGGACTAACCGGGAGCTGTTTTTT
NA	15	TRBJ1-1	NA	TRBV25-1	CASSNRGAGDTEAFF	TGTGCCAGCAGCAATAGGGGTGCAGGCGACACTGAAGCTTTCTTT
NA	18	TRBJ2-6	many	TRBV19	CASSTLSGSTSGANVLTF	TGTGCCAGTAGTACTTTATCCGGGTCAACTTCTGGGGCCAACGTCCTGACTTTC
TRBD1	15	TRBJ1-2	NA	TRBV18	CASSLGTASNYGYTF	TGTGCCAGCTCATTGGGGACAGCCTCTAACTATGGCTACACCTTC
NA	11	TRBJ1-3	NA	TRBV6-5	CASSYANTIYF	TGTGCCAGCAGTTACGCGAACACCATATATTTT
NA	14	TRBJ1-2	few	TRBV19	CASSIMRRGDGYTF	TGTGCCAGTAGTATAATGCGCAGGGGAGATGGCTACACCTTC
NA	15	TRBJ1-5	few	TRBV28	CASSVVGGTGQPQHF	TGTGCCAGCAGCGTAGTGGGAGGCACAGGTCAGCCCCAGCATTTT
NA	13	TRBJ1-2	NA	TRBV6-4	CASSAGTSYGYTF	TGTGCCAGCAGCGCCGGGACAAGTTATGGCTACACCTTC
TRBD1	15	TRBJ2-2	few	TRBV27	CASSLTGAGTGELFF	TGTGCCAGCAGTTTGACAGGGGCAGGGACCGGGGAGCTGTTTTTT
NA	13	TRBJ1-6	NA	TRBV6-5	CASSRTIGSPLHF	TGTGCCAGCAGTAGGACTATAGGCTCACCCCTCCACTTT
TRBD1	15	TRBJ2-2	NA	TRBV6-5	CASRPGTGVSGELFF	TGTGCCAGCAGACCTGGGACAGGGGTGTCCGGGGAGCTGTTTTTT
TRBD1	15	TRBJ1-1	NA	TRBV6-4	CASRDLDRGGTEAFF	TGTGCCAGCAGGGACCTGGACAGGGGGGGTACTGAAGCTTTCTTT
TRBD2	15	TRBJ2-7	NA	TRBV11-2	CASSLGLAGTYEQYF	TGTGCCAGCAGCTTAGGACTAGCGGGAACCTACGAGCAGTACTTC
NA	14	TRBJ2-5	NA	TRBV6-6	CASSYSSSQETQYF	TGTGCCAGCAGTTACTCCTCTAGCCAAGAGACCCAGTACTTC
NA	13	TRBJ1-1	once	TRBV12-3/TRBV12-4	CASSLTGSAEAFF	TGTGCCAGCAGTCTTACAGGGAGCGCTGAAGCTTTCTTT
NA	14	TRBJ1-1	NA	TRBV28	CASSLRGEGTEAFF	TGTGCCAGCAGTCTCAGGGGCGAGGGCACTGAAGCTTTCTTT
NA	15	TRBJ1-4	NA	TRBV25-1	CASSVGGSSNEKLFF	TGTGCCAGCAGTGTTGGGGGCTCTTCTAATGAAAAACTGTTTTTT
NA	15	TRBJ1-5	NA	TRBV5-1	CASSLEGDSNQPQHF	TGCGCCAGCAGCCTAGAGGGGGATAGCAATCAGCCCCAGCATTTT
NA	14	TRBJ1-6	NA	TRBV28	CASRREFGNSPLHF	TGTGCCAGCAGAAGGGAGTTCGGTAATTCACCCCTCCACTTT
NA	11	TRBJ2-7	NA	TRBV7-9	CASSLHGEQYF	TGTGCCAGCAGCTTACACGGGGAGCAGTACTTC
TRBD2	17	TRBJ2-7	once	TRBV5-4	CAGSRTGHKLAGVEQYF	TGTGCCGGTAGTCGGACAGGGCATAAGCTAGCGGGAGTCGAGCAGTACTTC
TRBD2	14	TRBJ2-3	NA	TRBV5-4	CASSTTSGTDTQYF	TGTGCCAGCAGCACGACTAGCGGGACAGATACGCAGTATTTT
TRBD1	15	TRBJ1-5	once	TRBV2	CASTPGTGLNQPQHF	TGTGCCAGCACCCCAGGGACAGGGCTGAATCAGCCCCAGCATTTT
TRBD1	15	TRBJ2-1	NA	TRBV14	CASSLRDRVYNEQFF	TGTGCCAGCAGTCTCCGGGACAGGGTCTACAATGAGCAGTTCTTC
NA	12	TRBJ1-5	NA	TRBV24-1	CATSDRNQPQHF	TGTGCCACCAGTGACAGAAATCAGCCCCAGCATTTT
TRBD1	15	TRBJ1-5	once	TRBV9	CASSVGQGSHQPQHF	TGTGCCAGCAGCGTAGGACAGGGGAGCCATCAGCCCCAGCATTTT
NA	17	TRBJ1-3	NA	TRBV30	CAWSTPPGAGSGNTIYF	TGTGCCTGGAGTACACCCCCGGGAGCCGGCTCTGGAAACACCATATATTTT
NA	13	TRBJ2-1	NA	TRBV27	CASSTGFPNEQFF	TGTGCCAGCAGTACGGGATTTCCGAATGAGCAGTTCTTC
TRBD1	15	TRBJ1-6	NA	TRBV27	CASSSRDRANSPLHF	TGTGCCAGCAGCTCCCGGGACAGGGCAAATTCACCCCTCCACTTT
NA	13	TRBJ1-1	NA	TRBV5-1	CASSLAVSTEAFF	TGCGCCAGCAGCTTGGCAGTCTCCACTGAAGCTTTCTTT
NA	13	TRBJ1-1	NA	TRBV18	CASDGPTVTEAFF	TGTGCCAGCGACGGCCCCACAGTTACTGAAGCTTTCTTT
NA	11	TRBJ1-2	NA	TRBV2	CASTDRNGYTF	TGTGCCAGCACCGACAGAAATGGCTACACCTTC
TRBD1	11	TRBJ1-2	NA	TRBV29-1	CSVRTGAGYTF	TGCAGCGTTCGTACAGGGGCTGGCTACACCTTC
NA	14	TRBJ1-1	NA	TRBV11-2	CASSPDSMNTEAFF	TGTGCCAGCAGCCCGGACAGCATGAACACTGAAGCTTTCTTT